The T cell receptor beta chain described here comes from a study of T cell responses to AZD1222 COVID-19 vaccine. Study-level points and caveats: Scientists sampled the repertoires only once the peak T cell response had passed.

As concerns this clone: The antigen is undetermined.

The V gene lost 0 bases and the J gene lost 0 bases, with 8 bases spanning the gap. CDR3 size: 15 residues. Sequencing was performed with immunoSEQ multiplex PCR; in TCRdb, only in-frame clones are kept and a portion is missing. Here the sample spans tens of thousands of clones, about 94% being singletons. This chain links TRBV23-1 with TRBJ1-1, with D possibly TRBD1 on 5 matching bases. TRBV23-1 is flagged as an ORF with uncertain function. This receptor was identified in an adult who received the AZD1222 COVID-19 vaccine. The sequencing used peripheral blood, collected 28 days after the second AZD1222 dose. The CDR3 region is CASSQSGGVNTEAFF. CDR3 DNA sequence: TGCGCCAGCAGTCAATCGGGAGGGGTGAACACTGAAGCTTTCTTT.